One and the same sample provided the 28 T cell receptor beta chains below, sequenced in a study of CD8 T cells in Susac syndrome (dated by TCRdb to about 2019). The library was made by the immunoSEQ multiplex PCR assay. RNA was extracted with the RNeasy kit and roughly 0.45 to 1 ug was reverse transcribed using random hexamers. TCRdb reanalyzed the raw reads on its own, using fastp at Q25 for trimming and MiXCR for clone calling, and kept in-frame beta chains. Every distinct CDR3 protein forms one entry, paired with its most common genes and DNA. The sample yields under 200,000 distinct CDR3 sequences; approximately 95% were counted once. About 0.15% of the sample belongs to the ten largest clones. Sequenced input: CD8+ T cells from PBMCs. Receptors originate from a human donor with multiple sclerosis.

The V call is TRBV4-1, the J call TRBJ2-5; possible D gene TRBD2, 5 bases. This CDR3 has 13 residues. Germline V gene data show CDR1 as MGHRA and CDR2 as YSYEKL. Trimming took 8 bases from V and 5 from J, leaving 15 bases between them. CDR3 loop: CASSPERGETQYF. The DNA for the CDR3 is TGCGCCAGCTCCCCCGAGCGAGGGGAGACCCAGTACTTC.

This CDR3 is CASSPGQIFSNEQFF. In DNA form, the CDR3 reads TGTGCCAGCAGCCCGGGACAGATCTTCAGCAATGAGCAGTTCTTC. This rearrangement joins TRBV13 to TRBJ2-1, with 7 bases lining up with TRBD1. This CDR3 has 15 amino acids. The V and J ends lost 5 bases and 6 bases, in that order; junction bases with no gene match: 10. Germline CDR1 is PRHDT and CDR2 is FYEKMQ (reference sequence).

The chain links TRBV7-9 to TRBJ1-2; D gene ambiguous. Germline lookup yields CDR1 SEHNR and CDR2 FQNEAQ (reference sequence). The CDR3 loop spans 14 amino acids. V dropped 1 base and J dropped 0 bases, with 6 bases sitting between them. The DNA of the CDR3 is TGTGCCAGCAGCTTAGGGAGCACTAACTATGGCTACACCTTC. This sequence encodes CASSLGSTNYGYTF.

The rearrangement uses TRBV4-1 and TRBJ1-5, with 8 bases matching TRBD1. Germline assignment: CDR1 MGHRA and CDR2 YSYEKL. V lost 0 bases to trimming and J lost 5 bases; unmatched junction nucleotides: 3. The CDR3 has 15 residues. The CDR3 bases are TGCGCCAGCAGCCAAGAATGGACAGGGTATCAGCCCCAGCATTTT. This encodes CASSQEWTGYQPQHF.

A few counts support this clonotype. The CDR3 loop reads CASSQGRYEQYF. CDR3 DNA sequence: TGTGCCAGCAGCCAAGGCAGATACGAGCAGTACTTC. The J gene is TRBJ2-7, the V gene TRBV14; D is unclear. This CDR3 spans 12 amino acids. V lost 1 base and J 4 bases, leaving 5 bases between the germline ends. Germline V gene sequence: CDR1 SGHDN, CDR2 FVKESK.

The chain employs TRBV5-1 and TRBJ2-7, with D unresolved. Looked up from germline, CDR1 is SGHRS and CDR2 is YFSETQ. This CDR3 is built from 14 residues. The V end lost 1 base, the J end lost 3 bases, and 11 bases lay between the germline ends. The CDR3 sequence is CASSLPGQNYEQYF. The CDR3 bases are TGCGCCAGCAGCTTGCCCGGGCAAAACTACGAGCAGTACTTC.

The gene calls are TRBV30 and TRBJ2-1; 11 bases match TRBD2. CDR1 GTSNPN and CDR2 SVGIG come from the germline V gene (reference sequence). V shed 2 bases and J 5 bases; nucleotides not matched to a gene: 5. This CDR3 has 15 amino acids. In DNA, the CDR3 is TGTGCCTGGAGTCCCGGGACTAGCGGCAACAATGAGCAGTTCTTC. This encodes CAWSPGTSGNNEQFF.

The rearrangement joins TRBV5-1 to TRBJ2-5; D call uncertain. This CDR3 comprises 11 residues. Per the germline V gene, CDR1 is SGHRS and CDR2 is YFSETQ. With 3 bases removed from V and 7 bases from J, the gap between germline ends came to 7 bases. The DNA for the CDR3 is TGCGCCAGCAGCTCATGGGGGACCCAGTACTTC. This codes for CASSSWGTQYF.

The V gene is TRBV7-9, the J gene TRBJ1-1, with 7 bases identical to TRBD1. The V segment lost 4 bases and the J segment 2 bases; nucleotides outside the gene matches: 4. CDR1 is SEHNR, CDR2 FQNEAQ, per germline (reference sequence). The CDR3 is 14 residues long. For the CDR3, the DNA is TGTGCCAGCAGCTGGGGACAGAAAAACACTGAAGCTTTCTTT. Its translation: CASSWGQKNTEAFF.

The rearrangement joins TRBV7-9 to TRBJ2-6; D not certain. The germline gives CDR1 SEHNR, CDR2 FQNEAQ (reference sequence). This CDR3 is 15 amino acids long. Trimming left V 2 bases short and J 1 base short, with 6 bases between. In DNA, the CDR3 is TGTGCCAGCAGCTTACTGAAATCTGGGGCCAACGTCCTGACTTTC. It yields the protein CASSLLKSGANVLTF.

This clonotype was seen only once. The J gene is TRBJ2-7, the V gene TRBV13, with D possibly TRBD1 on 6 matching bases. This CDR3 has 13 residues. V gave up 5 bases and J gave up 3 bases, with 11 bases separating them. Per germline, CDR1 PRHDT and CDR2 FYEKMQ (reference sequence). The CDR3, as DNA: TGTGCCAGCAGCCGGGACAAGGGCTACGAGCAGTACTTC. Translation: CASSRDKGYEQYF.

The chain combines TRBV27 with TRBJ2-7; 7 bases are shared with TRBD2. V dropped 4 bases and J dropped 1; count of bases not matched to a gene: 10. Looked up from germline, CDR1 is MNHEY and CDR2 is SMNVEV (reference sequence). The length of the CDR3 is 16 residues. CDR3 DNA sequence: TGTGCCAGCAGTTCCGACGGACTAGTGGGTTCCTACGAGCAGTACTTC. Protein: CASSSDGLVGSYEQYF.

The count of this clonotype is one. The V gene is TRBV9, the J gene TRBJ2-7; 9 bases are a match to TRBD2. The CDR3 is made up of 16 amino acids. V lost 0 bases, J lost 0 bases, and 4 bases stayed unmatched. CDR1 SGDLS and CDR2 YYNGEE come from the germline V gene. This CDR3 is CASSVGSSGNSYEQYF. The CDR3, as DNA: TGTGCCAGCAGCGTAGGCTCTAGCGGGAACTCCTACGAGCAGTACTTC.

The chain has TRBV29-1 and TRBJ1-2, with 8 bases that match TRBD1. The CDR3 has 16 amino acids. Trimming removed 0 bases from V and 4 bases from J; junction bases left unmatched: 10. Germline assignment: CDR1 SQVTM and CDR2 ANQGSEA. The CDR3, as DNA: TGCAGCGTTGAAGATTCAGGGGGCGAACCGTCCTATGGCTACACCTTC. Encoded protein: CSVEDSGGEPSYGYTF.

CDR3 DNA sequence: TGTGCCAGCAGTTTTCCCAGAAGCACAGATACGCAGTATTTT. This translates into CASSFPRSTDTQYF. V gene TRBV28 combines with J gene TRBJ2-3; D ambiguous. The CDR3 runs to 14 residues. Germline-derived CDR1 and CDR2 are MDHEN and SYDVKM. The V and J ends lost 3 bases and 0 bases respectively, with 7 bases between them.

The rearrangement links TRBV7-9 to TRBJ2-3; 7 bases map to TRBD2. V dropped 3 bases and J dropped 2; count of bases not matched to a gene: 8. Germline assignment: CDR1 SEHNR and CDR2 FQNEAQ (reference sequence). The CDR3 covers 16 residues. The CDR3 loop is CASSLGASGATDTQYF. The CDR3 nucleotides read TGTGCCAGCAGCTTGGGCGCTAGCGGAGCCACAGATACGCAGTATTTT.

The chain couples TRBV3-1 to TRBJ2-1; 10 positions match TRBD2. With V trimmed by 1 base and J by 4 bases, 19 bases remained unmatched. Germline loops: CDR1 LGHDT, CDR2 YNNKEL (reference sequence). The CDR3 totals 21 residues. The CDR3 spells CASSQGVPFNQREGLYNEQFF. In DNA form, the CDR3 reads TGTGCCAGCAGCCAAGGCGTCCCCTTCAACCAGCGGGAGGGCTTGTACAATGAGCAGTTCTTC.

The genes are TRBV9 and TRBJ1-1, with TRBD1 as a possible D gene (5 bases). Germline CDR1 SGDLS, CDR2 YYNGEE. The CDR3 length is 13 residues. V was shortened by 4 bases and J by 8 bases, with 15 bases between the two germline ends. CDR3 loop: CASSPGTDPEAFF. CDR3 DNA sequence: TGTGCCAGCAGCCCCGGGACCGATCCCGAAGCTTTCTTT. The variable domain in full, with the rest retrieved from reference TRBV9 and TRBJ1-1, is DSGVTQTPKHLITATGQRVTLRCSPRSGDLSVYWYQQSLDQGLQFLIQYYNGEERAKGNILERFSAQQFPDLHSELNLSSLELGDSALYFCASSPGTDPEAFFGQGTRLTVV.

In nucleotides, the CDR3 is TGCAGCGTTCACTCTGGGGCCAACGTCCTGACTTTC. Its protein is CSVHSGANVLTF. J is TRBJ2-6 and V is TRBV29-1, with unresolved D. Trimming removed 5 bases at V and 0 bases at J, with 2 bases between. The CDR3 has 12 amino acids. Germline CDR1 reads SQVTM; CDR2 reads ANQGSEA. Based on the CDR3 plus reference TRBV29-1 and TRBJ2-6, the full variable domain is SAVISQKPSRDICQRGTSLTIQCQVDSQVTMMFWYRQQPGQSLTLIATANQGSEATYESGFVIDKFPISRPNLTFSTLTVSNMSPEDSSIYLCSVHSGANVLTFGAGSRLTVL.

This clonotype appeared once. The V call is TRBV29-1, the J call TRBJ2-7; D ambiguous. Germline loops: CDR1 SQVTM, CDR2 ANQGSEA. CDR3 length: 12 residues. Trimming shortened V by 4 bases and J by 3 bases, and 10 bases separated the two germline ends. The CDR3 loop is CSVVVRYYEQYF. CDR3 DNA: TGCAGCGTTGTTGTCAGATACTACGAGCAGTACTTC.

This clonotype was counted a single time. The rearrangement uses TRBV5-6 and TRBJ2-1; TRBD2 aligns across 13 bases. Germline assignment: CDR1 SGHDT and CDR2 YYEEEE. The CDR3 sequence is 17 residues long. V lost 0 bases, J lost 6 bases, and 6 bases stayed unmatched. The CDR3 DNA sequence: TGTGCCAGCAGCTTGGAACTAGCGGGGGGGCCGTTCAATGAGCAGTTCTTC. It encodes CASSLELAGGPFNEQFF.

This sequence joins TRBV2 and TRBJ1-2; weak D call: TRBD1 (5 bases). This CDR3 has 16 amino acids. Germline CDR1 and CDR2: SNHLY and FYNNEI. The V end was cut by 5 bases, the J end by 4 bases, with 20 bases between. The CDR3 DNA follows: TGTGCCAGCAGTCTTCCTGGGACCGAGGGCCCCTATGGCTACACCTTC. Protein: CASSLPGTEGPYGYTF.

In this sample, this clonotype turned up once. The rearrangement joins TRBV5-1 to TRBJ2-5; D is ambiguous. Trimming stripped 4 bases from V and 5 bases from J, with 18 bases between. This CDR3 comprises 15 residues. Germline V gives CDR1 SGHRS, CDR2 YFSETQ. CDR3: CASSPEGLPRETQYF. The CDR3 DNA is TGCGCCAGCAGCCCCGAAGGGCTCCCGCGGGAGACCCAGTACTTC.

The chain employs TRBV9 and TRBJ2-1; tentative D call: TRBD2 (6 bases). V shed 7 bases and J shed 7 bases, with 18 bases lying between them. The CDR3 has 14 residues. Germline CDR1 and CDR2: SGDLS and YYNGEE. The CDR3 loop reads CASGYPGARNEQFF. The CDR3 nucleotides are TGTGCCAGCGGATATCCGGGAGCAAGAAATGAGCAGTTCTTC.

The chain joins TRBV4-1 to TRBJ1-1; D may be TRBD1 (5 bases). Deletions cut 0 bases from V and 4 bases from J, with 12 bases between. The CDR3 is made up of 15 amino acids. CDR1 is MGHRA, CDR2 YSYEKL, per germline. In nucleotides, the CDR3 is TGCGCCAGCAGCCAAGATATTTGGGGCGGCACTGAAGCTTTCTTT. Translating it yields CASSQDIWGGTEAFF.

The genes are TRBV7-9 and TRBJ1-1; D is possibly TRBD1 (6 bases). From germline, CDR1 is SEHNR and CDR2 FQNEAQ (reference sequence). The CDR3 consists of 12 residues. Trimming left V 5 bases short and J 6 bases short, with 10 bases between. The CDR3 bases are TGTGCCAGCAGCGCGGGACAATCTGAAGCTTTCTTT. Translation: CASSAGQSEAFF.

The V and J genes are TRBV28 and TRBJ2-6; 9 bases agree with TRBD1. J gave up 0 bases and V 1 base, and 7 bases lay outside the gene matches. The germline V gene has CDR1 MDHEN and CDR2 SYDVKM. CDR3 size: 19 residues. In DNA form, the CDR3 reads TGTGCCAGCAGTTTATTAACAGGGGGCCGCAGCTCTGGGGCCAACGTCCTGACTTTC. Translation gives CASSLLTGGRSSGANVLTF.

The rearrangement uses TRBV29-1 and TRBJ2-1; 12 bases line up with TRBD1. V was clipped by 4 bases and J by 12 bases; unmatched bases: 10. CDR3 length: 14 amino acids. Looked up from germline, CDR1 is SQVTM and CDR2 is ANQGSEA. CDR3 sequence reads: CSVGSGTGGFGQFF. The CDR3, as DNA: TGCAGCGTTGGATCCGGGACAGGGGGCTTCGGGCAGTTCTTC.